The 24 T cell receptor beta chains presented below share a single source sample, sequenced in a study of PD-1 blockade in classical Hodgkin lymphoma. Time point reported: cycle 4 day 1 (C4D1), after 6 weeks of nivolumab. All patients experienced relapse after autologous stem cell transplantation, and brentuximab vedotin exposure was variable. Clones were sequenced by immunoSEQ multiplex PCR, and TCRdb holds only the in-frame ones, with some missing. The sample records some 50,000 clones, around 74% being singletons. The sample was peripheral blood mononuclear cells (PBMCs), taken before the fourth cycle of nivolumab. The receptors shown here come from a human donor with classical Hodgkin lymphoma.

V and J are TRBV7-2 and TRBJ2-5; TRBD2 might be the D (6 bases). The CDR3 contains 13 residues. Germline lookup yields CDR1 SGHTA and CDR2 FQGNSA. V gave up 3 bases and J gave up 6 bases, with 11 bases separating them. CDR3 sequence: CASSFGLAKTQYF. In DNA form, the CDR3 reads TGTGCCAGCAGCTTTGGGCTAGCGAAGACCCAGTACTTC.

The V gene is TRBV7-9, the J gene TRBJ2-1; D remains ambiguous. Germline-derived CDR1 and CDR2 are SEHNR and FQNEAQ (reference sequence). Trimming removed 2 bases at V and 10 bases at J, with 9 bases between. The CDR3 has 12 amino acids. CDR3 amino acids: CASSLTRSEQFF. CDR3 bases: TGTGCCAGCAGCTTAACTCGATCAGAGCAGTTCTTC.

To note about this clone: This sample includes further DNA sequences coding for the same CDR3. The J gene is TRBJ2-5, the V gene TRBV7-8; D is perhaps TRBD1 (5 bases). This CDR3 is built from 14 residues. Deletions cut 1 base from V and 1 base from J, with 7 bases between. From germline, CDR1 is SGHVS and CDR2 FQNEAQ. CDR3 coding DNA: TGTGCCAGCAGCTTAGGCAGGGTCCAAGAGACCCAGTACTTC. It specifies CASSLGRVQETQYF. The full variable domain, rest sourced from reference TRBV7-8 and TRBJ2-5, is GAGVSQSPRYKVAKRGQDVALRCDPISGHVSLFWYQQALGQGPEFLTYFQNEAQLDKSGLPSDRFFAERPEGSVSTLKIQRTQQEDSAVYLCASSLGRVQETQYFGPGTRLLVL.

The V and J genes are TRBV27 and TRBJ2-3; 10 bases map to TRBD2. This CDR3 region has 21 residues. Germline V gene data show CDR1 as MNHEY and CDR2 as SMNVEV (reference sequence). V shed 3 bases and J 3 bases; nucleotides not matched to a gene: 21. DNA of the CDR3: TGTGCCAGCAGTTTTTCGTTGTGGCCCCCGCAGCGGGAGGGCCAAACAGATACGCAGTATTTT. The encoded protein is CASSFSLWPPQREGQTDTQYF.

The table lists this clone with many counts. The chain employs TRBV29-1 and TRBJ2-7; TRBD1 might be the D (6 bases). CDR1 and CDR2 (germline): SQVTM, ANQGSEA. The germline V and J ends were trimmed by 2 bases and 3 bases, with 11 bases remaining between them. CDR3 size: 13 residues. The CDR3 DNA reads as TGCAGCGTTGAACAGGGGCCCTTCTACGAGCAGTACTTC. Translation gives CSVEQGPFYEQYF.

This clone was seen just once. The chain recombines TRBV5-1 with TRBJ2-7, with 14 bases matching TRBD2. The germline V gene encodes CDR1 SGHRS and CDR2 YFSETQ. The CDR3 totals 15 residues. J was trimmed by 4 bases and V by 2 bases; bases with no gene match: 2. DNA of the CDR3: TGCGCCAGCAGCTTCGGGACTAGCGGGGGATACGAGCAGTACTTC. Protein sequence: CASSFGTSGGYEQYF.

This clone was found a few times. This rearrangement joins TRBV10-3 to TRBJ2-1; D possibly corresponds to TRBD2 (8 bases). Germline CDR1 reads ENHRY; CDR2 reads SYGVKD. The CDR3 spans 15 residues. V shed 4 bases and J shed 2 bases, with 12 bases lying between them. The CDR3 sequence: CAISAGGLAYNEQFF. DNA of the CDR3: TGTGCCATCAGTGCAGGGGGACTAGCCTACAATGAGCAGTTCTTC.

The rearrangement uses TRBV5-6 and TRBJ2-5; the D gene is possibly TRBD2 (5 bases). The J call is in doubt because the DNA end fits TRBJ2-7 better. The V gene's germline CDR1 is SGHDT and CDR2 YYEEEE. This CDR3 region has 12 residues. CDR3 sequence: CASSSWTYEQYF. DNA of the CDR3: TGTGCCAGCAGCTCCTGGACTTACGAGCAGTACTTC.

The CDR3: CASSFSAGGPVYEQYF. The CDR3 coding sequence is TGTGCCAGCAGCTTCTCTGCGGGAGGGCCTGTTTACGAGCAGTACTTC. This chain links TRBV5-4 with TRBJ2-7, with TRBD2 matching over 9 bases. V dropped 2 bases and J dropped 4; count of bases not matched to a gene: 10. The germline gives CDR1 SGHNT, CDR2 YYREEE (reference sequence). The CDR3 has 16 amino acids.

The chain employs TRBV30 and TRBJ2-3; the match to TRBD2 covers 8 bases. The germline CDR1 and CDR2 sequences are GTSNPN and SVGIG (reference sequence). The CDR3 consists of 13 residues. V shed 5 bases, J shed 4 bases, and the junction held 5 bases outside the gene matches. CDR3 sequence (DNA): TGTGCCTGGGTTAGCGGGATGGCAGATACGCAGTATTTT. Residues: CAWVSGMADTQYF. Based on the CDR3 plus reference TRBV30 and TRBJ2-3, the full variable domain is SQTIHQWPATLVQPVGSPLSLECTVEGTSNPNLYWYRQAAGRGLQLLFYSVGIGQISSEVPQNLSASRPQDRQFILSSKKLLLSDSGFYLCAWVSGMADTQYFGPGTRLTVL.

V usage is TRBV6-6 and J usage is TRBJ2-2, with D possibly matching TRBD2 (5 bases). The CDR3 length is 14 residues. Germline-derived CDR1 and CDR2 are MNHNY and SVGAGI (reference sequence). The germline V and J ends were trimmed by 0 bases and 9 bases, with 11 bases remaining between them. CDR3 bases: TGTGCCAGCAGTTACTCGGACTCCCCAAGGGAGCTGTTTTTT. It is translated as CASSYSDSPRELFF.

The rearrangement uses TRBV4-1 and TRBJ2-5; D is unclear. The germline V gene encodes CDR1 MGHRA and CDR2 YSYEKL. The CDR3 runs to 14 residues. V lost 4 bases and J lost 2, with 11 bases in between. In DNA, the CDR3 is TGCGCCAGCAGCCGACGGATCTTTCAAGAGACCCAGTACTTC. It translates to CASSRRIFQETQYF.

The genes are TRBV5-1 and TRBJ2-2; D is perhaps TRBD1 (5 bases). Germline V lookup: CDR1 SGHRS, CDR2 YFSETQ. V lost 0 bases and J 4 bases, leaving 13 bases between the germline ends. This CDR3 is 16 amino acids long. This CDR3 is CASSLAQGWSTGELFF. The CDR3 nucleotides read TGCGCCAGCAGCTTGGCCCAGGGCTGGAGCACCGGGGAGCTGTTTTTT. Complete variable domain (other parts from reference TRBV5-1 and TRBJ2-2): KAGVTQTPRYLIKTRGQQVTLSCSPISGHRSVSWYQQTPGQGLQFLFEYFSETQRNKGNFPGRFSGRQFSNSRSEMNVSTLELGDSALYLCASSLAQGWSTGELFFGEGSRLTVL.

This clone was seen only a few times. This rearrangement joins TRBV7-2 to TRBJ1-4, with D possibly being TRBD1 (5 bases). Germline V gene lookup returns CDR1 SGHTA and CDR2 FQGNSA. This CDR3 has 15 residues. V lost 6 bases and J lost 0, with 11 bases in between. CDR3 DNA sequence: TGTGCCAGCAGTACAGGATTTACAACTAATGAAAAACTGTTTTTT. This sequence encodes CASSTGFTTNEKLFF.

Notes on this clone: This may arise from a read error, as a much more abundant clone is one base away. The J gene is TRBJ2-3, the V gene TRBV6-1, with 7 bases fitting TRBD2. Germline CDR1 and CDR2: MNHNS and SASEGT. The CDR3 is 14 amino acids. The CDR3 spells CASSENFEAGVEDF. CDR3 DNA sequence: TGTGCCAGCAGTGAAAACTTCGAGGCGGGAGTAGAGGATTTT.

The CDR3 sequence: CASMGHSYEQYF. CDR3 DNA sequence: TGCGCCAGCATGGGACACTCCTACGAGCAGTACTTC. The V and J genes are TRBV10-1 and TRBJ2-7, with D possibly matching TRBD1 (6 bases). From germline, CDR1 is WNHNN and CDR2 SYGVQD (reference sequence). This CDR3 comprises 12 residues. V lost 7 bases and J 0 bases, leaving 7 bases between the germline ends.

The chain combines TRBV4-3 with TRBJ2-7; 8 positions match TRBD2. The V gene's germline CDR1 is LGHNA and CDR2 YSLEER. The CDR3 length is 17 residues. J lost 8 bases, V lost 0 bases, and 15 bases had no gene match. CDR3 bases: TGCGCCAGCAGCCAAGATCGCTCGGGAGGGCCGAAAGGACAGCAGTACTTC. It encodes CASSQDRSGGPKGQQYF.

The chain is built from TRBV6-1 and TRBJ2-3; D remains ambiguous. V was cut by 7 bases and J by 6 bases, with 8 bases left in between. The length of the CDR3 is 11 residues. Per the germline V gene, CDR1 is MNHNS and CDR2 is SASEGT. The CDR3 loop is CASKFWDTQYF. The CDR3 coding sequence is TGTGCCAGCAAATTTTGGGATACGCAGTATTTT.

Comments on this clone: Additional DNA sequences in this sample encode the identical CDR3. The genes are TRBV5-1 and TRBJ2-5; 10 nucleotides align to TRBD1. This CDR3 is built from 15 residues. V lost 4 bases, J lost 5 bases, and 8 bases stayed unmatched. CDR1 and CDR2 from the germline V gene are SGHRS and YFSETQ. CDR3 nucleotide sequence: TGCGCCAGCAGCCCCGGGACAGGGGCTTCCGAGACCCAGTACTTC. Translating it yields CASSPGTGASETQYF.

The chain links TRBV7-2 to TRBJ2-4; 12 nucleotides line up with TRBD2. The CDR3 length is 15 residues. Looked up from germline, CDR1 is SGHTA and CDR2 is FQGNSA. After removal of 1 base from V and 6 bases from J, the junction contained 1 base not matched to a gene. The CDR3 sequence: CASSLELAGGNIQYF. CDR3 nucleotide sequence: TGTGCCAGCAGCTTAGAACTAGCGGGGGGAAACATTCAGTACTTC. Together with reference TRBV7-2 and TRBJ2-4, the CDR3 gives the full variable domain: GAGVSQSPSNKVTEKGKDVELRCDPISGHTALYWYRQSLGQGLEFLIYFQGNSAPDKSGLPSDRFSAERTGGSVSTLTIQRTQQEDSAVYLCASSLELAGGNIQYFGAGTRLSVL.

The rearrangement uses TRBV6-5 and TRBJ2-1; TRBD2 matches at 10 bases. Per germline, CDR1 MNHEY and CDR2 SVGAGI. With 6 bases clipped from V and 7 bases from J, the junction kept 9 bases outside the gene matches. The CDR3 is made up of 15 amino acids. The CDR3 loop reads CASSYTSGDWNEQFF. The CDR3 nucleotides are TGTGCCAGCAGCTATACTAGCGGGGACTGGAATGAGCAGTTCTTC.

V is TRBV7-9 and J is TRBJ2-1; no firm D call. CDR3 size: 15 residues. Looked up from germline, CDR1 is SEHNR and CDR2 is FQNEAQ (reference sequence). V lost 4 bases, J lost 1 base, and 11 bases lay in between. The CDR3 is CASSSGVPSYNEQFF. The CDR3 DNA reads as TGTGCCAGCAGCTCTGGGGTTCCTTCCTACAATGAGCAGTTCTTC. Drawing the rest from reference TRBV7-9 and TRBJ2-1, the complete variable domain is DTGVSQNPRHKITKRGQNVTFRCDPISEHNRLYWYRQTLGQGPEFLTYFQNEAQLEKSRLLSDRFSAERPKGSFSTLEIQRTEQGDSAMYLCASSSGVPSYNEQFFGPGTRLTVL.

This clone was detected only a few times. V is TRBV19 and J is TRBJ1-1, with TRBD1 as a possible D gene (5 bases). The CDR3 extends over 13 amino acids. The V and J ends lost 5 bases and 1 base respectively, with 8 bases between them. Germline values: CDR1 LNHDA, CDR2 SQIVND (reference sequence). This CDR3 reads CASSQDKNTEAFF. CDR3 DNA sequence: TGTGCCAGTAGTCAGGACAAGAACACTGAAGCTTTCTTT. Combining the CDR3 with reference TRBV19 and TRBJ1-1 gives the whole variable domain DGGITQSPKYLFRKEGQNVTLSCEQNLNHDAMYWYRQDPGQGLRLIYYSQIVNDFQKGDIAEGYSVSREKKESFPLTVTSAQKNPTAFYLCASSQDKNTEAFFGQGTRLTVV.

The CDR3 bases are TGTGCCAGCAGGACACAGGGAAACACTGAAGCTTTCTTT. Translating gives CASRTQGNTEAFF. The rearrangement uses TRBV7-2 and TRBJ1-1, with D possibly being TRBD1 (6 bases). Trimming cost V 6 bases and J 2 bases, with 10 bases left between them. Germline V CDR1 and CDR2: SGHTA, FQGNSA. This CDR3 contains 13 residues.